The present T cell receptor beta chain was sequenced within a study of cytomegalovirus exposure and HLA in healthy donors. Study findings and constraints: With high specificity and sensitivity, the classifier reportedly diagnosed cytomegalovirus status. TCR beta V- and J-gene trimming was later associated with a missense DCLRE1C variant. A later look showed TCR association rates differing by HLA locus, highest for DRB1 and lowest for HLA-C.

For this clone: Antigen: not known.

PCR involved 60 Vbeta and 13 Jbeta primers. Only in-frame clones appear in the TCRdb table, and some are missing; sequencing was by immunoSEQ multiplex PCR. The profile shows about 99,000 clones, around a tenth of them singletons. The germline V gene encodes CDR1 SQVTM and CDR2 ANQGSEA. V lost 7 bases and J lost 8, with 12 bases in between. The CDR3 extends over 11 amino acids. The sequenced sample was PBMCs. The receptor was derived from a man aged 35-49 years in good health and CMV-seropositive. V gene TRBV29-1 combines with J gene TRBJ2-1; no definite D call. The CDR3 region is CSARRGYEQFF. In nucleotides, the CDR3 is TGCAGCGCCCGAAGAGGATATGAGCAGTTCTTC.